The T cell receptor (beta chain) described here comes from a study of T and B cells in COVID-19 patients. Study background: Active-infection patients were older, median around 62 years, than recovered patients, median approximately 36 years. In the active-infection cohort, nine tenths of the roughly 20 patients had comorbidities linked to unfavorable COVID-19 outcome. Study-wide points: At recovery TRB diversity and richness exceeded healthy donors, after highly clonal active COVID-19 repertoires.

This CDR3 is 15 amino acids long. Germline CDR1 and CDR2: SGHDT and YYEEEE. V dropped 1 base and J dropped 0 bases, with 8 bases sitting between them. TRB rearrangements were amplified by multiplex PCR with BIOMED2 TRB-A/B primers. Via MiXCR, TCRdb re-called the multiplex PCR reads, giving one row per CDR3 protein. This sample carries 9,900 or so distinct CDR3 sequences, around 35% of them seen once, and the ten largest clones take roughly a sixth. From blood, roughly 220-550 ng of genomic DNA served as TRB template. This clonotype qualifies as medium-sized. What it binds is unknown. The sample consisted of blood. This rearrangement joins TRBV5-6 to TRBJ2-1, with a tentative D call TRBD1 (6 bases). This receptor was obtained from a human donor with active COVID-19. CDR3 amino acids: CASSLTGTSYNEQFF. CDR3 nucleotide sequence: TGTGCCAGCAGCTTGACAGGGACCTCCTACAATGAGCAGTTCTTC.